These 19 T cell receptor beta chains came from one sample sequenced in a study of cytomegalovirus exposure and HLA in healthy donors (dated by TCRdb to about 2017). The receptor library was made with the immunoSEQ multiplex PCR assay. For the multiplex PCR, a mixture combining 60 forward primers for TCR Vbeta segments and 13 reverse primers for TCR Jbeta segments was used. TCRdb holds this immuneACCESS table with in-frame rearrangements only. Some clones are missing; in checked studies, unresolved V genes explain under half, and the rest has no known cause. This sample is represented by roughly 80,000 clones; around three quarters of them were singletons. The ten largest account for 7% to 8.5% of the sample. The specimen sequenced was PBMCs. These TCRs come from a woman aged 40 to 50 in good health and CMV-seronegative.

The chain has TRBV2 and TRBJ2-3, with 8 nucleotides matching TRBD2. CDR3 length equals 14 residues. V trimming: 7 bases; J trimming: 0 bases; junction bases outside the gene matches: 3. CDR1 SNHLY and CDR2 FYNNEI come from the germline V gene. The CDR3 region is CASKVAGSTDTQYF. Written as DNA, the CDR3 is TGTGCCAGCAAGGTAGCGGGGAGCACAGATACGCAGTATTTT.

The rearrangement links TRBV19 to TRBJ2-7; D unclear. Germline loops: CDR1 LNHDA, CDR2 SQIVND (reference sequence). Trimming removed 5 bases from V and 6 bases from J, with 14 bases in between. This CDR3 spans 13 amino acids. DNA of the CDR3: TGTGCCAGTAGTCTCCAGGTAAAAAGCGAGCAGTACTTC. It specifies CASSLQVKSEQYF. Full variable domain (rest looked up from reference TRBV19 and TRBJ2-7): DGGITQSPKYLFRKEGQNVTLSCEQNLNHDAMYWYRQDPGQGLRLIYYSQIVNDFQKGDIAEGYSVSREKKESFPLTVTSAQKNPTAFYLCASSLQVKSEQYFGPGTRLTVT.

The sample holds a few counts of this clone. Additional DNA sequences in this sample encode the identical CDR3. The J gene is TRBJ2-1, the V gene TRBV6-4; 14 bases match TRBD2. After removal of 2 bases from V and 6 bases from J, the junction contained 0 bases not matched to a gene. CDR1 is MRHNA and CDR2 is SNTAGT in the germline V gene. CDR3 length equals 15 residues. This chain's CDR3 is CASSDGTSGGNEQFF. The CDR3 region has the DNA TGTGCCAGCAGTGACGGGACTAGCGGGGGCAATGAGCAGTTCTTC.

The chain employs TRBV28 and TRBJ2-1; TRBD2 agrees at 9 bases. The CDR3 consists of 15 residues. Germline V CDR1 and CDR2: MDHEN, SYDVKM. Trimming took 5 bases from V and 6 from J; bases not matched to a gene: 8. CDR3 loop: CASSMRTSVGNEQFF. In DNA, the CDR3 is TGTGCCAGCAGTATGCGGACTAGCGTAGGCAATGAGCAGTTCTTC. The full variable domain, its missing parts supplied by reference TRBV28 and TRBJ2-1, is DVKVTQSSRYLVKRTGEKVFLECVQDMDHENMFWYRQDPGLGLRLIYFSYDVKMKEKGDIPEGYSVSREKKERFSLILESASTNQTSMYLCASSMRTSVGNEQFFGPGTRLTVL.

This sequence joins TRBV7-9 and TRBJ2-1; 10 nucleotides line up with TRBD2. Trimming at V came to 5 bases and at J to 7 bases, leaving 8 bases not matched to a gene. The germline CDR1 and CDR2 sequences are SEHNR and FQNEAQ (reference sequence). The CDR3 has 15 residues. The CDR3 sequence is CASSPGTSAANEQFF. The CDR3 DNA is TGTGCCAGCAGCCCAGGGACTAGCGCAGCAAATGAGCAGTTCTTC.

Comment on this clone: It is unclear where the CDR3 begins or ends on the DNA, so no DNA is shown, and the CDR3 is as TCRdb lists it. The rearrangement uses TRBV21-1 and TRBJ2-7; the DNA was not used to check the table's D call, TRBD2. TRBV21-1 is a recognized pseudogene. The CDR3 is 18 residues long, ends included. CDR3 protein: CASSKPWGIGAGHYEQYF.

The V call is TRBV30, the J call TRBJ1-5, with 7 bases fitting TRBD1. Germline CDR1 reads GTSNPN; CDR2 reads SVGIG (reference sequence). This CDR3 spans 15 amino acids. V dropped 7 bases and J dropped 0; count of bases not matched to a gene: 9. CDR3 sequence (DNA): TGTGCCTTCCGGGACAGAAAGCATAGCAATCAGCCCCAGCATTTT. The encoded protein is CAFRDRKHSNQPQHF.

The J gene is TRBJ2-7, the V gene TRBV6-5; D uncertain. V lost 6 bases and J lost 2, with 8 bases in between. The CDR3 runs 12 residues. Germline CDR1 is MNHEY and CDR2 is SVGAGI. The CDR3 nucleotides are TGTGCCAGCAGCCCCGACACCTACGAGCAGTACTTC. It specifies CASSPDTYEQYF.

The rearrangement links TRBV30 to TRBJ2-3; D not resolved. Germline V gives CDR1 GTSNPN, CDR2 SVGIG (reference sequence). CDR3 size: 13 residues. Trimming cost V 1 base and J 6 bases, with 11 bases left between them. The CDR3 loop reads CAWSAIAPDTQYF. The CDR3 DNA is TGTGCCTGGAGTGCGATAGCTCCCGATACGCAGTATTTT.

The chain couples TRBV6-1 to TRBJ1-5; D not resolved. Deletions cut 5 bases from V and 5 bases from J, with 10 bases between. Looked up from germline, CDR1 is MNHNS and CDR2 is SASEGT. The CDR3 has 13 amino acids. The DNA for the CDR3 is TGTGCCAGCAGTCCTTCGTATGATCAGCCCCAGCATTTT. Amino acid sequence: CASSPSYDQPQHF.

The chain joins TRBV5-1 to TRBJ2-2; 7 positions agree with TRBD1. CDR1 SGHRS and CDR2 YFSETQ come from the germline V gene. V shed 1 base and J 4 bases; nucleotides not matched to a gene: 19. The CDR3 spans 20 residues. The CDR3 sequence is CASSLPINQQGRGPTGELFF. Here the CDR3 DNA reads TGCGCCAGCAGCTTGCCGATCAACCAACAGGGGAGAGGGCCCACCGGGGAGCTGTTTTTT.

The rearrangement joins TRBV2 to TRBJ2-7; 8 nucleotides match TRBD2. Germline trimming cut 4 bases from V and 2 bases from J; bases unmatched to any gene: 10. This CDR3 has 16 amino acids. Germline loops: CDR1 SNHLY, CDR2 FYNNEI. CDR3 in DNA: TGTGCCAGCAGTGCGGGAGGGGGATTGGGGACCTACGAGCAGTACTTC. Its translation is CASSAGGGLGTYEQYF.

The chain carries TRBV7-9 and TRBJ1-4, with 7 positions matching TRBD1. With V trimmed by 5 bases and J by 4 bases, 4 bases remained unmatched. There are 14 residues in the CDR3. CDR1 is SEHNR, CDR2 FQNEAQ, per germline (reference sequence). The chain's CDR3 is CASSNRQGNEKLFF. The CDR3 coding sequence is TGTGCCAGCAGCAACCGACAGGGTAATGAAAAACTGTTTTTT.

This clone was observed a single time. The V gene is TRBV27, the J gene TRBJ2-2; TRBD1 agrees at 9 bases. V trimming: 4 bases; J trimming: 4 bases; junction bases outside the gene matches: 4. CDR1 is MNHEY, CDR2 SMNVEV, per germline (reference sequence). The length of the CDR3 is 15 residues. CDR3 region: CASSWGQGITGELFF. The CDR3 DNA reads TGTGCCAGCAGTTGGGGACAGGGCATCACCGGGGAGCTGTTTTTT.

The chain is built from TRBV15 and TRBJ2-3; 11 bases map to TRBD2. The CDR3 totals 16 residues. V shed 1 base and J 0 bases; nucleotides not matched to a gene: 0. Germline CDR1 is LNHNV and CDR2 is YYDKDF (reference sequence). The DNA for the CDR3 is TGTGCCACCAGCAGAGGACTAGCGGGGAGCACAGATACGCAGTATTTT. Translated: CATSRGLAGSTDTQYF.

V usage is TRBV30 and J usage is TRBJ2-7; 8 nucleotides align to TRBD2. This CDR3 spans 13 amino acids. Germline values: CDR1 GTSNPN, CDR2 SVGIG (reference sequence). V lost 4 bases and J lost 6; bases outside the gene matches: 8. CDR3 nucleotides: TGTGCCTGGACATCGGGAGGGTCTTTCGAGCAGTACTTC. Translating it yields CAWTSGGSFEQYF.

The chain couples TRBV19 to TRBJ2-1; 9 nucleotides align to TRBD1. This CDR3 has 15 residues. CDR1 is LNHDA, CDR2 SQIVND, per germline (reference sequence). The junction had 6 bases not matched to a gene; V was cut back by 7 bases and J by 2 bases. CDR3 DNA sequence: TGTGCCAGTACTCAAGGACAGGGGACCTACAATGAGCAGTTCTTC. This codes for CASTQGQGTYNEQFF.

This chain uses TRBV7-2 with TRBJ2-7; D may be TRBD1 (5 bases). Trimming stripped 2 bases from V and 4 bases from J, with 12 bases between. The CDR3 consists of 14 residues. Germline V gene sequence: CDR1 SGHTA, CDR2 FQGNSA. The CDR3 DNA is TGTGCCAGCAGCTTAACCAGGGTGACGTACGAGCAGTACTTC. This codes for CASSLTRVTYEQYF. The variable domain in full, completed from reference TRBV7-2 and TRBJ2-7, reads GAGVSQSPSNKVTEKGKDVELRCDPISGHTALYWYRQSLGQGLEFLIYFQGNSAPDKSGLPSDRFSAERTGGSVSTLTIQRTQQEDSAVYLCASSLTRVTYEQYFGPGTRLTVT.

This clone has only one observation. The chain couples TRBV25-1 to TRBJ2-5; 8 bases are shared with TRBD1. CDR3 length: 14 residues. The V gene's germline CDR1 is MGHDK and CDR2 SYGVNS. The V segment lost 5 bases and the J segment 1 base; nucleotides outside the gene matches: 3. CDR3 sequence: CASSRDRSQETQYF. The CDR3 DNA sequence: TGTGCCAGCAGTAGGGACAGGAGCCAAGAGACCCAGTACTTC.